The following is a T cell receptor beta chain sequence with its context. This specimen comes from a study of T-cell reconstitution after alpha-beta-depleted transplantation in children. Unique molecular identifiers tagged the TCRbeta library. TCRdb used MiXCR to reprocess the PCR reads, holding one entry per CDR3 protein. The sample shows 400,000 to 500,000 distinct CDR3 sequences, approximately 10% of them seen only once. The CDR3 covers 13 residues. The ends were cut back, 6 bases at V and 4 bases at J, with 15 bases in the middle. Per germline, CDR1 SQVTM and CDR2 ANQGSEA. The rearrangement links TRBV29-1 to TRBJ2-5; D is possibly TRBD1 (5 bases). Material: PBMCs from the stem cell graft donor, obtained from the stem cell graft. The TCR sequence derives from a human donor who donated a stem cell graft to a child with acute myeloid leukemia. The CDR3 coding sequence is TGCAGCGTGCAGGGCACCCTTGGAGAGACCCAGTACTTC. The encoded protein is CSVQGTLGETQYF.